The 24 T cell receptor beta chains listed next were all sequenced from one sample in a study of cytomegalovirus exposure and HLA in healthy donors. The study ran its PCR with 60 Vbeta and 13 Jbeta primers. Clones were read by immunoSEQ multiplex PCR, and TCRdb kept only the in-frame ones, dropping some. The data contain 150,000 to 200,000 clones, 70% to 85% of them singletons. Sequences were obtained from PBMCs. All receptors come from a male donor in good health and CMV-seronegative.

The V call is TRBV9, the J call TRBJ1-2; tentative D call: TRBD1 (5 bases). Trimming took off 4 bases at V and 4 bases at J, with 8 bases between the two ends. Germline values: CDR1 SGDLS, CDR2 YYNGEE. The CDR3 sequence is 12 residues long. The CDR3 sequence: CASSPGGYGYTF. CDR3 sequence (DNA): TGTGCCAGCAGCCCGGGGGGCTATGGCTACACCTTC.

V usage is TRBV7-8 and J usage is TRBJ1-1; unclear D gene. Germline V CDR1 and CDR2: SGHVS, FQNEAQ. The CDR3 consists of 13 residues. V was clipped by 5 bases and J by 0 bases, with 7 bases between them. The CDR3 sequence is CASSLVLNTEAFF. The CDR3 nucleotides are TGTGCCAGCAGCCTTGTTTTGAACACTGAAGCTTTCTTT.

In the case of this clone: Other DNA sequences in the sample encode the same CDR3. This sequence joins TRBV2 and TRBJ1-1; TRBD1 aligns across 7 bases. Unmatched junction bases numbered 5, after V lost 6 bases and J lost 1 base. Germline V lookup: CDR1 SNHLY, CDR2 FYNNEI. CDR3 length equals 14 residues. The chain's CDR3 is CASSDTGANTEAFF. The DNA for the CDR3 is TGTGCCAGCAGCGATACAGGGGCGAACACTGAAGCTTTCTTT.

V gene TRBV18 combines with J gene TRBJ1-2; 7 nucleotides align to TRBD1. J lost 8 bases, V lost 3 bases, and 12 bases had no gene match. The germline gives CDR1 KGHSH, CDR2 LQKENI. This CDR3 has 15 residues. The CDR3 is CASSPYDRAPSGYTF. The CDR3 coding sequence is TGTGCCAGCTCACCTTACGACAGGGCTCCCAGCGGCTACACCTTC.

CDR3 coding DNA: TGTGCCAGCAGCCCCTGGGACAGACTGGGAAATGGCTACACCTTC. This translates into CASSPWDRLGNGYTF. V and J are TRBV11-2 and TRBJ1-2; 7 positions match TRBD1. Germline lookup yields CDR1 SGHAT and CDR2 FQNNGV. Trimming took 5 bases from V and 6 from J; bases not matched to a gene: 12. The CDR3 spans 15 residues.

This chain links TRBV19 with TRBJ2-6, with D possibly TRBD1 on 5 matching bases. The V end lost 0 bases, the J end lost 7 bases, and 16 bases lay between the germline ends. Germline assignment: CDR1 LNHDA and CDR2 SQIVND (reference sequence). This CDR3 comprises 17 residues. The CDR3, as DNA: TGTGCCAGTAGTATAGATGCCCGGCAGGGTCTTGCCAACGTCCTGACTTTC. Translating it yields CASSIDARQGLANVLTF.

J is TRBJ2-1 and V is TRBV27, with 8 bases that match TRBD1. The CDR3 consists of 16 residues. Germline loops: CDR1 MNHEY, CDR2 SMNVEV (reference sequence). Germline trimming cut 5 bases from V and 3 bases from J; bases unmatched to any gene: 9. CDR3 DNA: TGTGCCAGCAGTACCCCTCAGGGGGCTGGCTACAATGAGCAGTTCTTC. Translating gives CASSTPQGAGYNEQFF.

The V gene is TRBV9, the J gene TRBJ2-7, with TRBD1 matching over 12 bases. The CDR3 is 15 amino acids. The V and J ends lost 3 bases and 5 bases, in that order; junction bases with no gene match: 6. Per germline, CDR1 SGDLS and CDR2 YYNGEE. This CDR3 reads CASSETGQGAHEQYF. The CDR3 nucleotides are TGTGCCAGCAGCGAGACGGGACAGGGGGCCCACGAGCAGTACTTC. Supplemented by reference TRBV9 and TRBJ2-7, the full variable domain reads DSGVTQTPKHLITATGQRVTLRCSPRSGDLSVYWYQQSLDQGLQFLIQYYNGEERAKGNILERFSAQQFPDLHSELNLSSLELGDSALYFCASSETGQGAHEQYFGPGTRLTVT.

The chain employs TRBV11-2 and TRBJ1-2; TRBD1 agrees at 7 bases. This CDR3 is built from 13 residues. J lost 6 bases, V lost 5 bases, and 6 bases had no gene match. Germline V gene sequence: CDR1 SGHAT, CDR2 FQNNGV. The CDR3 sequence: CASSRTGDHGYTF. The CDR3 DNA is TGTGCCAGCAGCCGTACAGGGGATCATGGCTACACCTTC.

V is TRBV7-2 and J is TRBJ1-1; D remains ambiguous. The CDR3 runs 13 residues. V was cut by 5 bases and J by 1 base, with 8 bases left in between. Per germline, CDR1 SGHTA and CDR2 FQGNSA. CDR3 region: CASSPHTNTEAFF. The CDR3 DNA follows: TGTGCCAGCAGCCCCCACACGAACACTGAAGCTTTCTTT.

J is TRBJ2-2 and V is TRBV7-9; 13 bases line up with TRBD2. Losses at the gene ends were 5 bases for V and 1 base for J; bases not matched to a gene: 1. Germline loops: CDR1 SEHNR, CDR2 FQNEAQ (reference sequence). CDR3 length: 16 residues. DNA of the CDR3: TGTGCCAGCAGCCGACTAGCGGGAGGGAACACCGGGGAGCTGTTTTTT. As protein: CASSRLAGGNTGELFF.

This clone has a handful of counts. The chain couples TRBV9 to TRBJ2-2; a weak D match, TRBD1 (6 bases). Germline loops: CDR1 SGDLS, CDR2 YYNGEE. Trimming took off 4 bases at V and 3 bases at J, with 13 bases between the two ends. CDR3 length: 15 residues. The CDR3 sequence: CASSLQGRDTGELFF. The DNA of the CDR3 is TGTGCCAGCAGCCTACAGGGACGAGACACCGGGGAGCTGTTTTTT.

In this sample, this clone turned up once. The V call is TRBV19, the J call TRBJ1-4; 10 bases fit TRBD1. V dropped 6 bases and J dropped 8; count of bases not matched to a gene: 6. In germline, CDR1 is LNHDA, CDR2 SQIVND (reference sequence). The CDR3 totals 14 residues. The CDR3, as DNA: TGTGCCAGTAGCACGACAGGGGGCGAAGAAAAACTGTTTTTT. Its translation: CASSTTGGEEKLFF.

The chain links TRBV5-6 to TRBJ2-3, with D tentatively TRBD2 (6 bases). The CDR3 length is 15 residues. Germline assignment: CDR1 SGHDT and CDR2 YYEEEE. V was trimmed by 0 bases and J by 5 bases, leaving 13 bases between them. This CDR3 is CASSLGFGEVDTQYF. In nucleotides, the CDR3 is TGTGCCAGCAGCTTGGGGTTCGGGGAGGTAGATACGCAGTATTTT.

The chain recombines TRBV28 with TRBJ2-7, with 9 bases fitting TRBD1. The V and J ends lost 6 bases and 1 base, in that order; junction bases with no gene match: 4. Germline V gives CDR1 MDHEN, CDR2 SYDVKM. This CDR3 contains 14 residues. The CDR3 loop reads CASRPGTGSYEQYF. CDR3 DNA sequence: TGTGCCAGCAGACCCGGGACAGGGTCCTACGAGCAGTACTTC. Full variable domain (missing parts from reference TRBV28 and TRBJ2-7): DVKVTQSSRYLVKRTGEKVFLECVQDMDHENMFWYRQDPGLGLRLIYFSYDVKMKEKGDIPEGYSVSREKKERFSLILESASTNQTSMYLCASRPGTGSYEQYFGPGTRLTVT.

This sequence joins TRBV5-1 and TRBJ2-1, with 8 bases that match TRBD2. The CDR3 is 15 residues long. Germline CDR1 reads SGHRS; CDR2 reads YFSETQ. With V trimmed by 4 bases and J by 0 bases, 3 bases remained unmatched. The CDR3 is CASSRGGNSYNEQFF. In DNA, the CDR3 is TGCGCCAGCAGCCGGGGGGGAAACTCCTACAATGAGCAGTTCTTC.

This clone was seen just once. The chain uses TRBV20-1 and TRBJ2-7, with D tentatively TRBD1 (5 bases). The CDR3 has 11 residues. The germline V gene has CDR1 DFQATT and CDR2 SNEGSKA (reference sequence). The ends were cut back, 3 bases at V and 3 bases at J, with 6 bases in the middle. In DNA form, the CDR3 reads TGCAGTGCTAGCCAGGGCTACGAGCAGTACTTC. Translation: CSASQGYEQYF.

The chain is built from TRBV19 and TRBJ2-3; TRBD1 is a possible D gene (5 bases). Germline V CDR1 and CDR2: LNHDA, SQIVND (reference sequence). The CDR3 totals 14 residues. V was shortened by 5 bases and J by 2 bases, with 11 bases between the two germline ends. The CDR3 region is CASSSRDFTDTQYF. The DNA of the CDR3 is TGTGCCAGTAGTTCCAGGGATTTCACAGATACGCAGTATTTT.

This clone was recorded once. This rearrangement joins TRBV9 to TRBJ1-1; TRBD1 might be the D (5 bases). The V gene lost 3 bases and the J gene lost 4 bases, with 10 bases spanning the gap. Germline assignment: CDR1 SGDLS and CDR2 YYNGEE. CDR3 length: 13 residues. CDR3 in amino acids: CASSAGERTEAFF. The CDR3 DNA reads TGTGCCAGCAGCGCGGGGGAGCGCACTGAAGCTTTCTTT.

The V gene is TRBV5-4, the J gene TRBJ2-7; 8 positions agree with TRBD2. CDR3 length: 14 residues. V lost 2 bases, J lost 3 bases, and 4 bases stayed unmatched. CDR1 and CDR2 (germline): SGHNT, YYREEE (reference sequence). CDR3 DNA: TGTGCCAGCAGCTTAGCGGGAGATCTCTACGAGCAGTACTTC. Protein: CASSLAGDLYEQYF.

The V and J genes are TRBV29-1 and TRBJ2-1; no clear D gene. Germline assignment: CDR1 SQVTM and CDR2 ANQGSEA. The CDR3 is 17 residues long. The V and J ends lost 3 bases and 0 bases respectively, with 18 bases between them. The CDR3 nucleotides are TGCAGCGTTGAGTTTATGGGCCAGCCGAGCTCCTACAATGAGCAGTTCTTC. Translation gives CSVEFMGQPSSYNEQFF.

CDR3 bases: TGTGCCAGCAGTTTATCGGCGGGAGGGCCCCCAGATACGCAGTATTTT. It translates to CASSLSAGGPPDTQYF. This chain links TRBV27 with TRBJ2-3; TRBD2 agrees at 9 bases. Germline trimming cut 0 bases from V and 4 bases from J; bases unmatched to any gene: 5. CDR1 is MNHEY, CDR2 SMNVEV, per germline (reference sequence). CDR3 size: 16 residues.

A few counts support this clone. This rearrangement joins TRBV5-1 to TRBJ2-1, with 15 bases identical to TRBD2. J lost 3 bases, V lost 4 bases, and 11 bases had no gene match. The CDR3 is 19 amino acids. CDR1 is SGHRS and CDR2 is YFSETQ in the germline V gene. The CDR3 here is CASSLLSGLAGGFYNEQFF. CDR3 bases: TGCGCCAGCAGCCTCCTCTCGGGACTAGCGGGAGGATTCTACAATGAGCAGTTCTTC.

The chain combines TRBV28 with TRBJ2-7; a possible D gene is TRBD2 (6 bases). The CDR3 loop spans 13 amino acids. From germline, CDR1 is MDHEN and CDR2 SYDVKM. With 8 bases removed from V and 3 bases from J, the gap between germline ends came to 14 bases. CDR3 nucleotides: TGTGCCAGCGGGACTTCCATTGGCTACGAGCAGTACTTC. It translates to CASGTSIGYEQYF.